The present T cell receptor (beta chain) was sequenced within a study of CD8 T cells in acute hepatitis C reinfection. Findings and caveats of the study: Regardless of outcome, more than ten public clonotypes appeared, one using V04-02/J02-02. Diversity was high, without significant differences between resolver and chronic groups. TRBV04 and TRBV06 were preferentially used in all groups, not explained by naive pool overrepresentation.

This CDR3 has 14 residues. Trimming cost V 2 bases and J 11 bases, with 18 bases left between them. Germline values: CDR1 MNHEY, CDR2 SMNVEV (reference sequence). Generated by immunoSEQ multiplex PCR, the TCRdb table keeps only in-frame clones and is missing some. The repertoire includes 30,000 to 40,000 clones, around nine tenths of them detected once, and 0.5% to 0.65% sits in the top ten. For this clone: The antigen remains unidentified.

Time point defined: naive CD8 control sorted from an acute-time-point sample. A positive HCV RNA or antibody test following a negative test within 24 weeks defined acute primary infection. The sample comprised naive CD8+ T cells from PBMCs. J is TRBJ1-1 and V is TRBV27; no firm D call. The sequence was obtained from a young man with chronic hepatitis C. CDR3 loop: CASSLRAVHRPAFF. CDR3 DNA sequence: TGTGCCAGCAGTTTAAGGGCAGTCCACCGCCCTGCTTTCTTT.